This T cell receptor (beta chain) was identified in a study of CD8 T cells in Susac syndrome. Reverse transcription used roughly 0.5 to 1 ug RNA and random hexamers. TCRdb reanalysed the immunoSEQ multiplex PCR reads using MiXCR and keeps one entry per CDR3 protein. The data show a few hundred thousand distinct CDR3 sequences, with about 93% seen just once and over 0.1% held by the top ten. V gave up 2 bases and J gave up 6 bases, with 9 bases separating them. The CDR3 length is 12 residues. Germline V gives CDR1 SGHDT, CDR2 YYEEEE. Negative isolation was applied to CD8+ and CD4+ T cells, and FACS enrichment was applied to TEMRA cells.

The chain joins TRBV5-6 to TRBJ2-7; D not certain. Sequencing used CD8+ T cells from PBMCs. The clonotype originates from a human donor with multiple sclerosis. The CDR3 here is CASSLTISEQYF. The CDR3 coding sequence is TGTGCCAGCAGCTTAACGATATCCGAGCAGTACTTC.